Each of the 24 T cell receptor beta chains below was sequenced from the same sample in a study of vaccination effects on CD4 cells after COVID-19. Some clones are missing from TCRdb's copy, which holds only in-frame ones; the method was immunoSEQ multiplex PCR. The data show 78,000 or so clones, over 70% seen once. Expansion of antigen-specific CD4+ T cells with viral peptide pools was carried out by the ViraFEST assay before sequencing. Following a roughly 9-day culture, CD4+ T cells were purified. Nucleocapsid antibody tests were negative, and the vaccine recipients had no prior SARS-CoV-2 infection. Their recognized antigens are unknown. Sequenced here: CD4+ T cells from PBMCs cultured with SARS-CoV-2 spike peptides, sampled before COVID-19 vaccination. The receptors were sampled from a human donor who received a COVID-19 vaccine.

This clone was recorded once. The rearrangement joins TRBV2 to TRBJ2-5; TRBD1 might be the D (6 bases). Between the trimmed V and J ends, which lost 5 bases and 9 bases, there was a span of 16 bases. The CDR3 is 13 amino acids. CDR1 SNHLY and CDR2 FYNNEI come from the germline V gene. Written as DNA, the CDR3 is TGTGCCAGCAGTACGGGTGGACAGACCTCCCAGTACTTC. Amino acids: CASSTGGQTSQYF.

The chain uses TRBV6-4 and TRBJ2-3; the D gene is possibly TRBD1 (5 bases). CDR1 is MRHNA and CDR2 is SNTAGT in the germline V gene. The CDR3 has 14 residues. The V gene lost 4 bases and the J gene lost 2 bases, with 10 bases spanning the gap. CDR3 protein: CASSVTVNTDTQYF. CDR3 DNA: TGTGCCAGCAGTGTGACAGTGAACACAGATACGCAGTATTTT.

This chain uses TRBV6-4 with TRBJ2-2, with TRBD1 identical over 11 bases. Germline V gene sequence: CDR1 MRHNA, CDR2 SNTAGT. This CDR3 has 14 amino acids. Trimming at V came to 7 bases and at J to 6 bases, leaving 4 bases not matched to a gene. In DNA, the CDR3 is TGTGCCAGCACCCGGGACAGGGGGGCCGGGGAGCTGTTTTTT. It is translated as CASTRDRGAGELFF.

In its sample, this clone was seen a few times. The chain uses TRBV6-5 and TRBJ2-7, with D perhaps TRBD2 (5 bases). V was clipped by 5 bases and J by 3 bases, with 11 bases between them. The CDR3 spans 13 residues. Germline V lookup: CDR1 MNHEY, CDR2 SVGAGI. The CDR3 sequence: CASSTTGNYEQYV. The CDR3 bases are TGTGCCAGCAGTACGACGGGGAACTACGAGCAGTACGTC.

V usage is TRBV27 and J usage is TRBJ1-2; 7 positions match TRBD1. This CDR3 comprises 14 residues. With 6 bases clipped from V and 7 bases from J, the junction kept 11 bases outside the gene matches. The V gene's germline CDR1 is MNHEY and CDR2 SMNVEV (reference sequence). The CDR3 sequence is CASRVPGPGGGYTF. Written as DNA, the CDR3 is TGTGCCAGCAGAGTCCCGGGCCCAGGGGGTGGCTACACCTTC.

The V gene is TRBV9, the J gene TRBJ2-1; tentative D call: TRBD1 (5 bases). Germline-derived CDR1 and CDR2 are SGDLS and YYNGEE. The V end was cut by 1 base, the J end by 6 bases, with 14 bases between. The CDR3 is 15 residues long. CDR3 sequence reads: CASSVLGDPGNEQFF. In DNA form, the CDR3 reads TGTGCCAGCAGCGTACTAGGGGATCCGGGCAATGAGCAGTTCTTC.

The chain is built from TRBV18 and TRBJ2-1; D is unclear. V lost 4 bases to trimming and J lost 2 bases, with 15 bases between them. CDR3 length equals 16 residues. Germline V gene data show CDR1 as KGHSH and CDR2 as LQKENI. The CDR3 sequence: CASSRQEPRPYNEQFF. The CDR3 coding sequence is TGTGCCAGCTCACGTCAAGAGCCCCGACCCTACAATGAGCAGTTCTTC. Full variable domain (remainder filled in from reference TRBV18 and TRBJ2-1): NAGVMQNPRHLVRRRGQEARLRCSPMKGHSHVYWYRQLPEEGLKFMVYLQKENIIDESGMPKERFSAEFPKEGPSILRIQQVVRGDSAAYFCASSRQEPRPYNEQFFGPGTRLTVL.

As for this clone: This CDR3 is also generated by other DNA sequences in the sample. The chain recombines TRBV5-1 with TRBJ2-3, with a tentative D call TRBD2 (6 bases). With 0 bases removed from V and 4 bases from J, the gap between germline ends came to 6 bases. Germline V gives CDR1 SGHRS, CDR2 YFSETQ. The CDR3 is 13 residues long. DNA of the CDR3: TGCGCCAGCAGCTTGGGGGGGGCAGATACGCAGTATTTT. It encodes CASSLGGADTQYF.

The rearrangement joins TRBV7-8 to TRBJ2-5, with D tentatively TRBD2 (7 bases). The ends were cut back, 5 bases at V and 5 bases at J, with 18 bases in the middle. CDR1 is SGHVS, CDR2 FQNEAQ, per germline. There are 15 residues in the CDR3. As DNA, the CDR3 is TGTGCCAGCAGCCCCCGGGGGGCCGGGGGGGAGACCCAGTACTTC. Its protein product is CASSPRGAGGETQYF.

The CDR3 loop is CASSPTRGGASDTQYF. The CDR3, as DNA: TGTGCCAGCAGCCCGACTCGCGGGGGGGCCTCAGATACGCAGTATTTT. This chain uses TRBV7-9 with TRBJ2-3; the match to TRBD2 covers 9 bases. The V and J ends lost 5 bases and 4 bases, in that order; junction bases with no gene match: 10. CDR1 and CDR2 from the germline V gene are SEHNR and FQNEAQ (reference sequence). This CDR3 contains 16 residues.

The V call is TRBV3-1 (or the pseudogene TRBV3-2), the J call TRBJ2-3; the D call may be TRBD1 or TRBD2 (5 bases each). The CDR3 spans 17 residues. V was trimmed by 2 bases and J by 8 bases, leaving 23 bases between them. Germline lookup yields CDR1 LGHDT and CDR2 YNNKEL (reference sequence). CDR3 in DNA: TGTGCCAGCAGCCAAACGGGGTCCAGCCAGGGTGCCGGTACGCAGTATTTT. It encodes CASSQTGSSQGAGTQYF.

The rearrangement joins TRBV6-5 to TRBJ2-7, with no clear D. Deletions cut 6 bases from V and 2 bases from J, with 8 bases between. The length of the CDR3 is 12 residues. CDR1 and CDR2 (germline): MNHEY, SVGAGI. The chain's CDR3 is CASSDFPYEQYV. As DNA, the CDR3 is TGTGCCAGCAGCGACTTTCCCTACGAGCAGTACGTC.

The rearrangement links TRBV2 to TRBJ2-1, with TRBD2 matching over 9 bases. Germline assignment: CDR1 SNHLY and CDR2 FYNNEI. This CDR3 has 15 amino acids. V lost 4 bases, J lost 7 bases, and 8 bases stayed unmatched. This chain's CDR3 is CASSGGGAFLNEQFF. The DNA for the CDR3 is TGTGCCAGCAGTGGCGGGGGGGCCTTTTTGAATGAGCAGTTCTTC.

This rearrangement joins TRBV5-1 to TRBJ1-2, with 9 bases identical to TRBD1. Germline CDR1 reads SGHRS; CDR2 reads YFSETQ. After removal of 3 bases from V and 4 bases from J, the junction contained 4 bases not matched to a gene. This CDR3 region has 14 residues. The CDR3 region has the DNA TGCGCCAGCAGCTCGATGACAGGGGGCTATGGCTACACCTTC. The encoded protein is CASSSMTGGYGYTF.

This rearrangement joins TRBV13 to TRBJ2-3; 10 bases fit TRBD2. Losses at the gene ends were 7 bases for V and 4 bases for J; bases not matched to a gene: 11. Germline loops: CDR1 PRHDT, CDR2 FYEKMQ (reference sequence). This CDR3 has 16 amino acids. The DNA of the CDR3 is TGTGCCAGCAACTCGTTTTCTAGCGGGGGTTCAGATACGCAGTATTTT. This translates into CASNSFSSGGSDTQYF.

The chain uses TRBV9 and TRBJ2-2, with 7 nucleotides matching TRBD1. J gave up 0 bases and V 4 bases, and 9 bases lay outside the gene matches. The CDR3 is 17 residues long. Germline V gene sequence: CDR1 SGDLS, CDR2 YYNGEE. The CDR3 loop reads CASSPYRDSSNTGELFF. CDR3 nucleotide sequence: TGTGCCAGCAGCCCCTACCGGGACAGCTCGAACACCGGGGAGCTGTTTTTT.

This chain uses TRBV15 with TRBJ1-2; no definite D call. With 2 bases removed from V and 5 bases from J, the gap between germline ends came to 6 bases. From germline, CDR1 is LNHNV and CDR2 YYDKDF (reference sequence). The CDR3 spans 12 residues. CDR3 DNA sequence: TGTGCCACCAGCAGAAGTCAGTATGGCTACACCTTC. Translated, it gives CATSRSQYGYTF.

The J gene is TRBJ2-1, the V gene TRBV28; TRBD1 matches at 11 bases. Trimming cost V 4 bases and J 7 bases; bases outside gene matches: 6. Germline V gene lookup returns CDR1 MDHEN and CDR2 SYDVKM. The CDR3 length is 15 residues. The CDR3 nucleotides read TGTGCCAGCAGTTCAATCGGGACAGGGGGAAATGAGCAGTTCTTC. It specifies CASSSIGTGGNEQFF.

The V and J genes are TRBV12-5 and TRBJ2-3, with 8 bases matching TRBD1. The CDR3 contains 15 residues. V was pared by 4 bases and J by 3 bases, with 6 bases of the junction left unmatched. Germline V gene lookup returns CDR1 LGHNT and CDR2 FRNRAP. CDR3 DNA: TGTGCTAGTGGTTCCGGACAGGGAACGACAGATACGCAGTATTTT. Translation gives CASGSGQGTTDTQYF.

This clone was observed a handful of times. The chain recombines TRBV12-3 or TRBV12-4 with TRBJ1-5, with D possibly matching TRBD1 (5 bases). The CDR3 is 13 residues long. V was trimmed by 3 bases and J by 4 bases, leaving 7 bases between them. As DNA, the CDR3 is TGTGCCAGCAGTTTCGACAGAAATCAGCCCCAGCATTTT. Its protein product is CASSFDRNQPQHF.

The chain recombines TRBV7-2 with TRBJ2-1, with 8 bases fitting TRBD2. From germline, CDR1 is SGHTA and CDR2 FQGNSA. The CDR3 has 16 amino acids. Trimming at V came to 6 bases and at J to 6 bases, leaving 13 bases not matched to a gene. CDR3 DNA: TGTGCCAGCAGATCCGGGGGGGGGATTTTTTCCAATGAGCAGTTCTTC. It is translated as CASRSGGGIFSNEQFF.

This chain uses TRBV19 with TRBJ2-1; 8 positions match TRBD2. The germline gives CDR1 LNHDA, CDR2 SQIVND (reference sequence). The CDR3 extends over 19 amino acids. V gave up 3 bases and J gave up 0 bases; unmatched junction bases: 13. The CDR3, as DNA: TGTGCCAGTAGTATTTCGAGGGGACTAGTGGGCGCCTCCTACAATGAGCAGTTCTTC. Residues: CASSISRGLVGASYNEQFF.

This rearrangement joins TRBV5-4 to TRBJ2-3; 8 nucleotides agree with TRBD2. Germline V gene lookup returns CDR1 SGHNT and CDR2 YYREEE (reference sequence). The CDR3 runs to 15 residues. Trimming took 5 bases from V and 4 from J; bases not matched to a gene: 9. The CDR3 sequence is CASRSGGLSADTQYF. The CDR3 bases are TGTGCCAGCAGGAGCGGGGGTCTAAGTGCAGATACGCAGTATTTT.

This chain connects TRBV24-1 to TRBJ2-3; unclear D gene. The V end lost 5 bases, the J end lost 4 bases, and 15 bases lay between the germline ends. The CDR3 spans 15 residues. CDR1 is KGHDR and CDR2 is SFDVKD in the germline V gene. The CDR3 bases are TGTGCCACCAGTGGTGGGGTCAATCGGGCAGATACGCAGTATTTT. It translates to CATSGGVNRADTQYF.